These 25 T cell receptor beta chains originate from one sample sequenced in a study of cytomegalovirus exposure and HLA in healthy donors. Here immunoSEQ multiplex PCR was the method, and the copy in TCRdb shows in-frame clones only, minus some. The sample has over 150,000 clones, less than 90% seen once. The sample comprised PBMCs. The receptor set was obtained from a woman in her thirties in good health and CMV-seronegative.

The J gene is TRBJ2-1, the V gene TRBV4-3, with TRBD2 matching 9 bases. The V gene end was trimmed by 0 bases and the J gene end by 8 bases; junction bases not matched to a gene: 11. The V gene's germline CDR1 is LGHNA and CDR2 YSLEER. The CDR3 is 17 residues long. The CDR3 DNA reads as TGCGCCAGCAGCCAAGATCAGCGGGGACTAGCCGTCTATGAGCAGTTCTTC. Protein: CASSQDQRGLAVYEQFF.

The chain couples TRBV6-5 to TRBJ2-7, with 8 bases fitting TRBD1. This CDR3 has 15 residues. J lost 3 bases, V lost 1 base, and 5 bases had no gene match. Germline CDR1 and CDR2: MNHEY and SVGAGI. DNA for the CDR3: TGTGCCAGCAGTTACTTCGGGACAGGTTACTACGAGCAGTACTTC. This gives the protein CASSYFGTGYYEQYF.

This chain links TRBV11-3 with TRBJ2-1; a weak D match, TRBD2 (6 bases). This CDR3 has 14 residues. V was clipped by 5 bases and J by 8 bases, with 16 bases between them. Germline CDR1 reads SGHNT; CDR2 reads YENEEA. DNA of the CDR3: TGTGCCAGCAGCCTGGGACTCCAAAGCGATGAGCAGTTCTTC. Its protein product is CASSLGLQSDEQFF.

The rearrangement uses TRBV7-2 and TRBJ1-2, with TRBD1 matching over 10 bases. The CDR3 spans 14 residues. In germline, CDR1 is SGHTA, CDR2 FQGNSA. V was pared by 4 bases and J by 8 bases, with 7 bases of the junction left unmatched. CDR3 loop: CASSSDGQGVGYTF. CDR3 in DNA: TGTGCCAGCAGCTCAGACGGACAGGGGGTCGGCTACACCTTC.

The chain recombines TRBV28 with TRBJ2-7; 8 bases fit TRBD2. The trim removed 7 bases at V and 3 bases at J, leaving 11 bases unmatched. Germline V gene data show CDR1 as MDHEN and CDR2 as SYDVKM. The CDR3 length is 15 residues. Here the CDR3 DNA reads TGTGCCAGCACTCCCGCGGGGGGCCTTGACTACGAGCAGTACTTC. Protein: CASTPAGGLDYEQYF.

The chain has TRBV7-2 and TRBJ1-2, with 7 bases fitting TRBD1. The CDR3 totals 16 residues. Germline V gives CDR1 SGHTA, CDR2 FQGNSA. Trimming cost V 6 bases and J 4 bases; bases outside gene matches: 14. DNA of the CDR3: TGTGCCAGCAGTTTTCTCAATAGGGGGCGCGGCTATGGCTACACCTTC. Protein sequence: CASSFLNRGRGYGYTF. The variable domain in full, with the rest retrieved from reference TRBV7-2 and TRBJ1-2, is GAGVSQSPSNKVTEKGKDVELRCDPISGHTALYWYRQSLGQGLEFLIYFQGNSAPDKSGLPSDRFSAERTGGSVSTLTIQRTQQEDSAVYLCASSFLNRGRGYGYTFGSGTRLTVV.

The J gene is TRBJ2-3, the V gene TRBV29-1; TRBD2 matches at 10 bases. The V and J ends lost 8 bases and 14 bases, in that order; junction bases with no gene match: 16. CDR1 is SQVTM and CDR2 is ANQGSEA in the germline V gene. The CDR3 is made up of 13 amino acids. The CDR3: CSIRIAGGLILYF. CDR3 coding DNA: TGCAGCATCCGCATAGCGGGGGGCCTCATTCTGTATTTT.

V usage is TRBV6-6 and J usage is TRBJ2-7; tentative D call: TRBD1 (5 bases). Germline V gene sequence: CDR1 MNHNY, CDR2 SVGAGI (reference sequence). The germline V and J ends were trimmed by 5 bases and 4 bases, with 9 bases remaining between them. The CDR3 extends over 12 amino acids. The CDR3 sequence: CASSHRMYEQYF. The CDR3 DNA sequence: TGTGCCAGCAGTCACAGGATGTACGAGCAGTACTTC.

The chain combines TRBV19 with TRBJ1-2; 7 nucleotides align to TRBD1. The germline V gene has CDR1 LNHDA and CDR2 SQIVND (reference sequence). This CDR3 comprises 13 residues. The V segment lost 5 bases and the J segment 8 bases; nucleotides outside the gene matches: 8. The CDR3 nucleotides read TGTGCCAGTAGTGCCTGGACAGGAAACGGCTACACCTTC. Residues: CASSAWTGNGYTF.

The rearrangement joins TRBV7-2 to TRBJ1-5; D might be TRBD1 (5 bases). Trimming stripped 4 bases from V and 2 bases from J, with 12 bases between. The CDR3 covers 15 residues. Germline lookup yields CDR1 SGHTA and CDR2 FQGNSA. The CDR3 DNA reads TGTGCCAGCAGCTATGGTGAGGGACGCAATCAGCCCCAGCATTTT. Its protein is CASSYGEGRNQPQHF.

The chain carries TRBV5-1 and TRBJ2-2; TRBD1 matches 9 bases. The germline V gene encodes CDR1 SGHRS and CDR2 YFSETQ. V shed 4 bases and J 3 bases; nucleotides not matched to a gene: 10. The CDR3 is 17 residues long. CDR3 sequence (DNA): TGCGCCAGCAGCACGACCCCGGGACAGGGATACACCGGGGAGCTGTTTTTT. Translating it yields CASSTTPGQGYTGELFF. The whole variable domain, filled in from reference TRBV5-1 and TRBJ2-2, reads KAGVTQTPRYLIKTRGQQVTLSCSPISGHRSVSWYQQTPGQGLQFLFEYFSETQRNKGNFPGRFSGRQFSNSRSEMNVSTLELGDSALYLCASSTTPGQGYTGELFFGEGSRLTVL.

The genes are TRBV7-9 and TRBJ2-1; 8 bases are shared with TRBD1. The CDR3 loop spans 15 amino acids. V trimming: 2 bases; J trimming: 5 bases; junction bases outside the gene matches: 5. The germline V gene encodes CDR1 SEHNR and CDR2 FQNEAQ (reference sequence). The CDR3 loop is CASSLRQGAHNEQFF. The CDR3 DNA reads TGTGCCAGCAGCTTAAGGCAGGGGGCTCACAATGAGCAGTTCTTC.

This clone was seen a handful of times. CDR3 residues: CASSLDGGEAFF. For the CDR3, the DNA is TGCGCCAGCAGCTTGGACGGTGGGGAAGCTTTCTTT. The chain carries TRBV5-1 and TRBJ1-1, with D uncertain. Germline V gene lookup returns CDR1 SGHRS and CDR2 YFSETQ. The CDR3 is made up of 12 amino acids. The ends were cut back, 0 bases at V and 8 bases at J, with 8 bases in the middle.

This clone was found once. The chain links TRBV7-9 to TRBJ2-3; D is undetermined. Germline lookup yields CDR1 SEHNR and CDR2 FQNEAQ (reference sequence). There are 15 residues in the CDR3. The V and J ends lost 1 base and 0 bases respectively, with 8 bases between them. For the CDR3, the DNA is TGTGCCAGCAGCTTAGGTGACGTGAGCACAGATACGCAGTATTTT. Its protein product is CASSLGDVSTDTQYF.

The gene calls are TRBV15 and TRBJ1-1; D ambiguous. The CDR3 spans 15 residues. CDR1 is LNHNV, CDR2 YYDKDF, per germline (reference sequence). Trimming shortened V by 0 bases and J by 4 bases, and 12 bases separated the two germline ends. This chain's CDR3 is CATSRDPGRATEAFF. The CDR3 DNA sequence: TGTGCCACCAGCAGAGATCCCGGGAGGGCCACTGAAGCTTTCTTT. The full variable domain, rest sourced from reference TRBV15 and TRBJ1-1, is DAMVIQNPRYQVTQFGKPVTLSCSQTLNHNVMYWYQQKSSQAPKLLFHYYDKDFNNEADTPDNFQSRRPNTSFCFLDIRSPGLGDTAMYLCATSRDPGRATEAFFGQGTRLTVV.

The CDR3 sequence is CASSSIAGVETQYF. The CDR3 DNA is TGTGCCAGCAGCTCGATAGCGGGGGTGGAGACCCAGTACTTC. V gene TRBV6-5 combines with J gene TRBJ2-5, with 9 bases fitting TRBD2. Per the germline V gene, CDR1 is MNHEY and CDR2 is SVGAGI. V lost 6 bases, J lost 5 bases, and 7 bases stayed unmatched. The CDR3 runs to 14 residues.

The chain is built from TRBV7-8 and TRBJ2-3; tentative D call: TRBD1 (6 bases). The CDR3 contains 17 residues. The germline CDR1 and CDR2 sequences are SGHVS and FQNEAQ. V lost 7 bases and J 6 bases, leaving 26 bases between the germline ends. Here the CDR3 DNA reads TGTGCCAGCAACTCGGGCTTGGGGGCCTCCGGTAGCGATACGCAGTATTTT. This sequence encodes CASNSGLGASGSDTQYF.

This clone appeared a few times. The chain employs TRBV7-2 and TRBJ1-2; no reliable D call. The CDR3 extends over 13 amino acids. V dropped 2 bases and J dropped 4 bases, with 8 bases sitting between them. CDR1 and CDR2 from the germline V gene are SGHTA and FQGNSA. The CDR3 bases are TGTGCCAGCAGCTTAAAAGGCAGCTATGGCTACACCTTC. This codes for CASSLKGSYGYTF. Supplemented by reference TRBV7-2 and TRBJ1-2, the full variable domain reads GAGVSQSPSNKVTEKGKDVELRCDPISGHTALYWYRQSLGQGLEFLIYFQGNSAPDKSGLPSDRFSAERTGGSVSTLTIQRTQQEDSAVYLCASSLKGSYGYTFGSGTRLTVV.

This clone was seen once. The chain uses TRBV19 and TRBJ1-1, with 7 bases matching TRBD1. Trimming at V came to 9 bases and at J to 4 bases, leaving 23 bases not matched to a gene. The CDR3 runs 18 residues. The V gene's germline CDR1 is LNHDA and CDR2 SQIVND (reference sequence). The CDR3 loop reads CASYVDRESNEGITEAFF. The CDR3 DNA sequence: TGTGCCAGCTACGTCGACAGGGAATCGAACGAAGGGATCACTGAAGCTTTCTTT. Full variable domain (missing parts from reference TRBV19 and TRBJ1-1): DGGITQSPKYLFRKEGQNVTLSCEQNLNHDAMYWYRQDPGQGLRLIYYSQIVNDFQKGDIAEGYSVSREKKESFPLTVTSAQKNPTAFYLCASYVDRESNEGITEAFFGQGTRLTVV.

This clone is a singleton in its sample. V and J are TRBV27 and TRBJ2-7; unclear D gene. Germline CDR1 MNHEY, CDR2 SMNVEV (reference sequence). The CDR3 runs 9 residues. CDR3 protein: CASSSNPLV. The CDR3, as DNA: TGTGCCAGCAGCAGCAATCCACTGGTC.

The V and J genes are TRBV30 and TRBJ1-2; possibly TRBD1 for D (5 bases). V gave up 5 bases and J gave up 6 bases, with 10 bases separating them. This CDR3 is built from 11 residues. Germline CDR1 reads GTSNPN; CDR2 reads SVGIG (reference sequence). The CDR3 DNA reads as TGTGCCTGGGATTCAGGGAATGGCTACACCTTC. Its translation is CAWDSGNGYTF.

The CDR3 bases are TGTGCCAGCAGCTCTCGGGACGGGAACACTGAAGCTTTCTTT. Translation: CASSSRDGNTEAFF. J is TRBJ1-1 and V is TRBV13; tentative D call: TRBD1 (5 bases). CDR3 length equals 14 residues. Germline V lookup: CDR1 PRHDT, CDR2 FYEKMQ (reference sequence). Deletions cut 4 bases from V and 1 base from J, with 10 bases between.

V is TRBV27 and J is TRBJ2-3; 12 bases agree with TRBD2. V lost 7 bases to trimming and J lost 3 bases; unmatched junction nucleotides: 5. The CDR3 spans 15 residues. Per the germline V gene, CDR1 is MNHEY and CDR2 is SMNVEV (reference sequence). CDR3 sequence: CASISLAGGTDTQYF. In nucleotides, the CDR3 is TGTGCCAGCATATCACTAGCGGGAGGAACAGATACGCAGTATTTT.

As DNA, the CDR3 is TGTGCCTGGAGCGTAGGGAACACCGGGGAGCTGTTTTTT. Translating it yields CAWSVGNTGELFF. This rearrangement joins TRBV30 to TRBJ2-2; D remains ambiguous. This CDR3 has 13 residues. CDR1 and CDR2 from the germline V gene are GTSNPN and SVGIG (reference sequence). Trimming left V 3 bases short and J 1 base short, with 6 bases between.

The chain is built from TRBV7-2 and TRBJ1-1; no definite D call. V shed 3 bases and J shed 2 bases, with 7 bases lying between them. Germline assignment: CDR1 SGHTA and CDR2 FQGNSA. This CDR3 comprises 13 residues. The CDR3: CASSFQLNTEAFF. The CDR3 coding sequence is TGTGCCAGCAGCTTCCAGCTAAACACTGAAGCTTTCTTT. Full variable domain (outside the CDR3, taken from reference TRBV7-2 and TRBJ1-1): GAGVSQSPSNKVTEKGKDVELRCDPISGHTALYWYRQSLGQGLEFLIYFQGNSAPDKSGLPSDRFSAERTGGSVSTLTIQRTQQEDSAVYLCASSFQLNTEAFFGQGTRLTVV.